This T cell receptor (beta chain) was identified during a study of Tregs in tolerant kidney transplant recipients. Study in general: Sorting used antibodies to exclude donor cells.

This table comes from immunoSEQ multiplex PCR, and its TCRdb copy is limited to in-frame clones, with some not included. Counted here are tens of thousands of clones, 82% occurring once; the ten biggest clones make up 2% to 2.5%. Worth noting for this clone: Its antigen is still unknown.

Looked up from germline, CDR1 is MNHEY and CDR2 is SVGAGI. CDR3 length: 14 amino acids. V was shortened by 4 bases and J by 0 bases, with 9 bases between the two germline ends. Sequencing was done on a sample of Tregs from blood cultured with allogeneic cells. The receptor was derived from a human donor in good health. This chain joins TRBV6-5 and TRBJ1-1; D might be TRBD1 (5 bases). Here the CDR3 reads CASSLRGLNTEAFF. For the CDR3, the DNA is TGTGCCAGCAGTTTAAGGGGTTTGAACACTGAAGCTTTCTTT.